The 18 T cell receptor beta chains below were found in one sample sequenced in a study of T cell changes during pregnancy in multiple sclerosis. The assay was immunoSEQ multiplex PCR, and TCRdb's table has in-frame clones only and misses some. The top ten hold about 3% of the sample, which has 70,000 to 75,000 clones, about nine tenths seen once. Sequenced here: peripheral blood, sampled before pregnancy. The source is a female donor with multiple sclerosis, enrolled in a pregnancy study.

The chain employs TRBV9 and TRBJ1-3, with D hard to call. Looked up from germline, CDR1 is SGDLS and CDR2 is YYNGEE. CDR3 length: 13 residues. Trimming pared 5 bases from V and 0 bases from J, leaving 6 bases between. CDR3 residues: CASRQFSGNTIYF. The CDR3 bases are TGTGCCAGCAGGCAGTTCTCTGGAAACACCATATATTTT.

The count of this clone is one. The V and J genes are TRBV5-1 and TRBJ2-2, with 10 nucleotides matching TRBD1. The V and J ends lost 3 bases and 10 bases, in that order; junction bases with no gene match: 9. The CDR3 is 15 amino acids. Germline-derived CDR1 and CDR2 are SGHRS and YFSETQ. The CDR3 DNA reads TGCGCCAGCAGCTCGGACCCGGGACAGGGGATGGAGCTGTTTTTT. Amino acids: CASSSDPGQGMELFF. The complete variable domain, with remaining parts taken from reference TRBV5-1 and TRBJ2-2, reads KAGVTQTPRYLIKTRGQQVTLSCSPISGHRSVSWYQQTPGQGLQFLFEYFSETQRNKGNFPGRFSGRQFSNSRSEMNVSTLELGDSALYLCASSSDPGQGMELFFGEGSRLTVL.

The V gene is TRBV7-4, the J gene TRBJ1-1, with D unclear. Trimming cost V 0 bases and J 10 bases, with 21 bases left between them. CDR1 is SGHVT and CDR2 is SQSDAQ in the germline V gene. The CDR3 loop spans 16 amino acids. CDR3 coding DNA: TGTGCCAGCAGCTTAGCTCCCTCGTCAGGCCCTCTGACAGCTTTCTTT. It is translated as CASSLAPSSGPLTAFF.

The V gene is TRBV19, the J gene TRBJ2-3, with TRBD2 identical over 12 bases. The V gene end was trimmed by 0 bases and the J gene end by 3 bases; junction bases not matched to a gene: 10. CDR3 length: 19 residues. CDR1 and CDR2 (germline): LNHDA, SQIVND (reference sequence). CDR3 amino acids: CASSIDSDGLAGSTDTQYF. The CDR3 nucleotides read TGTGCCAGTAGTATAGATTCGGACGGACTAGCGGGATCAACAGATACGCAGTATTTT.

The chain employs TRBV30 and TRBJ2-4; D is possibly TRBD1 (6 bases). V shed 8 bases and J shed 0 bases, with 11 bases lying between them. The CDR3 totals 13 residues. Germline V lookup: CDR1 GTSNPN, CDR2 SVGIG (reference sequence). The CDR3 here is CAGRGLAKNIQYF. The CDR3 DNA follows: TGTGCCGGCAGGGGCCTAGCCAAAAACATTCAGTACTTC.

CDR3 DNA sequence: TGTGCCAGCAGTGCACCGGGACAGGGTAATGAAAAACTGTTTTTT. This encodes CASSAPGQGNEKLFF. V and J are TRBV6-1 and TRBJ1-4; 9 positions agree with TRBD1. In germline, CDR1 is MNHNS, CDR2 SASEGT. This CDR3 comprises 15 residues. The ends lost 4 bases at V and 4 bases at J; junction bases unmatched: 4.

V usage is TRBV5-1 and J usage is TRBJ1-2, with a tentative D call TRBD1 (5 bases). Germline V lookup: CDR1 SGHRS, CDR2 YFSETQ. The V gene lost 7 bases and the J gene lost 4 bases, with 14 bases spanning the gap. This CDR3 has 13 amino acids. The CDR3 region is CASEAGPGYGYTF. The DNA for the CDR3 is TGCGCCAGCGAGGCGGGGCCTGGCTATGGCTACACCTTC.

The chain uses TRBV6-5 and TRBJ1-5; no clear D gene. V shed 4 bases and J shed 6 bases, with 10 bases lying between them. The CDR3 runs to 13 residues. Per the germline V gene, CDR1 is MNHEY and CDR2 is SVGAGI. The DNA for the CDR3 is TGTGCCAGCAGTTTGACTGACGGTCAGCCCCAGCATTTT. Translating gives CASSLTDGQPQHF.

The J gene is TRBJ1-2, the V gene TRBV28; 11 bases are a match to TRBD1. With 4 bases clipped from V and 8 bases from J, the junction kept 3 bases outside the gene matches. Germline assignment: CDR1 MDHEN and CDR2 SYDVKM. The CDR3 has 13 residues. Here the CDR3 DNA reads TGTGCCAGCAGTTCGGACAGGGGGCGCGGCTACACCTTC. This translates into CASSSDRGRGYTF.

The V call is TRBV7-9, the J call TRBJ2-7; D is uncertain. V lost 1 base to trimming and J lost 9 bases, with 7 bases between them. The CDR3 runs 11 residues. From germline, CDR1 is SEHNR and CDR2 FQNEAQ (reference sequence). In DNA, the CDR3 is TGTGCCAGCAGCTTAGAGCACGGGCAGTACTTC. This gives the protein CASSLEHGQYF.

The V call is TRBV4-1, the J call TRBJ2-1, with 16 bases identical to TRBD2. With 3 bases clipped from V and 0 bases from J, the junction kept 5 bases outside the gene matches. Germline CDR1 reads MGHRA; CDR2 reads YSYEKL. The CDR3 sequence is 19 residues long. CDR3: CASSHAGTSGRASYNEQFF. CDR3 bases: TGCGCCAGCAGCCACGCCGGGACTAGCGGGAGGGCCTCCTACAATGAGCAGTTCTTC.

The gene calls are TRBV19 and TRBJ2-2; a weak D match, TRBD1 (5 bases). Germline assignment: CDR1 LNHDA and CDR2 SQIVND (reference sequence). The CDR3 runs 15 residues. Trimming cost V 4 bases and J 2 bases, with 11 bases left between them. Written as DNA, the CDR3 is TGTGCCAGTAGTACCAGGGAACTAAACACCGGGGAGCTGTTTTTT. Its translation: CASSTRELNTGELFF.

The CDR3 region is CASSLAQNYGYTF. CDR3 coding DNA: TGCGCCAGCAGCTTGGCCCAGAACTATGGCTACACCTTC. The V and J genes are TRBV5-1 and TRBJ1-2; no reliable D call. The germline V gene encodes CDR1 SGHRS and CDR2 YFSETQ. CDR3 size: 13 residues. V lost 0 bases and J 2 bases, leaving 5 bases between the germline ends.

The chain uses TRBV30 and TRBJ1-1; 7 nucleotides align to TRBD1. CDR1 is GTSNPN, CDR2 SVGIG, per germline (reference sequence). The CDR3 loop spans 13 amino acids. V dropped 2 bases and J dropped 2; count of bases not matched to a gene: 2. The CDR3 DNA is TGTGCCTGGAGTCGGGACAGCAACACTGAAGCTTTCTTT. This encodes CAWSRDSNTEAFF.

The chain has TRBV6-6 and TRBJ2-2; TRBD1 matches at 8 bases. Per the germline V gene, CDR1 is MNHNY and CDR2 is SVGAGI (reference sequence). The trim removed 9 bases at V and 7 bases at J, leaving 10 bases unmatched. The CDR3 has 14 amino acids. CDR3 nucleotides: TGTGCCAGTCGGCAGGGGGCTGGCGACGGGGAGCTGTTTTTT. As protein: CASRQGAGDGELFF.

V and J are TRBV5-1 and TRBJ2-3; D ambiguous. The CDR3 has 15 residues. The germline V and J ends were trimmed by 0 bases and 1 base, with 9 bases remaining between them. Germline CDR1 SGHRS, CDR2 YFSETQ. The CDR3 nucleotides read TGCGCCAGCAGCTTGGCCAGTGCCGGCACAGATACGCAGTATTTT. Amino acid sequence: CASSLASAGTDTQYF.

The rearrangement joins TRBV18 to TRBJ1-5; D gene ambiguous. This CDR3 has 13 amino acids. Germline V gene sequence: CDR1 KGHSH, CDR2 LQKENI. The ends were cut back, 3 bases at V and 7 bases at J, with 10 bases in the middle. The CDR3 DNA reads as TGTGCCAGCTCACCGCTCGAACGGCAGCCCCAGCATTTT. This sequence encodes CASSPLERQPQHF.

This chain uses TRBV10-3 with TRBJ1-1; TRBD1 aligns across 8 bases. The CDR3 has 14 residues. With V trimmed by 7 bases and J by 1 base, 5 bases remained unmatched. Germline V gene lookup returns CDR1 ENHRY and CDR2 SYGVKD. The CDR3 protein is CAITFGTGNTEAFF. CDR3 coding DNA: TGTGCCATCACTTTCGGGACAGGGAACACTGAAGCTTTCTTT.